The next 24 T cell receptor beta chains were all read from a single sample in a study of monozygotic twins with inflammatory bowel disease. TCRdb reprocessed the 5' RACE reads and keeps a single row for each CDR3 protein, giving no DNA. This repertoire includes about 160,000 distinct CDR3 sequences. Input material: blood. These receptors came from a human donor with ulcerative colitis or Crohn's disease, or a healthy co-twin of an affected twin (not recorded which).

The chain carries TRBV24-1 and TRBJ1-2; without DNA, the TCRdb call of TRBD1 cannot be checked. The germline V gene encodes CDR1 KGHDR and CDR2 SFDVKD. The CDR3 length is 13 residues. The CDR3 region is CATSDGTEYGYTF.

The chain combines TRBV7-2 with TRBJ2-3; TCRdb selects TRBD2, and the lack of DNA leaves this call unchecked. The CDR3 spans 14 residues. The V gene's germline CDR1 is SGHTA and CDR2 FQGNSA. The CDR3 here is CADRTSVGTDTQYF.

The chain combines TRBV15 with TRBJ2-4; with no DNA, the TCRdb D assignment of TRBD2 cannot be verified. CDR1 and CDR2 from the germline V gene are LNHNV and YYDKDF (reference sequence). The CDR3 totals 18 residues. The chain's CDR3 is CATSRDSLAGSAKNIQYF.

This rearrangement joins TRBV5-6 to TRBJ2-7; TCRdb's D gene call, TRBD1, goes unchecked for lack of DNA. This CDR3 has 14 residues. Germline V gene lookup returns CDR1 SGHDT and CDR2 YYEEEE. CDR3 amino acids: CASSPGTAKNEQYF.

V usage is TRBV4-3 and J usage is TRBJ2-1; TCRdb returns TRBD2, unconfirmable since there is no DNA. This CDR3 has 15 amino acids. Germline V CDR1 and CDR2: LGHNA, YSLEER. The CDR3 here is CASSQGSGRHNEQFF.

The chain employs TRBV5-1 and TRBJ2-1. CDR1 and CDR2 (germline): SGHRS, YFSETQ. This CDR3 spans 15 amino acids. CDR3 region: CASSLAPISYNEQFF.

The gene calls are TRBV29-1 and TRBJ2-2; TCRdb selects TRBD1, and the lack of DNA leaves this call unchecked. CDR1 is SQVTM, CDR2 ANQGSEA, per germline. This CDR3 has 15 amino acids. CDR3 protein: CSVQQGGQPSGELFF.

The genes are TRBV20-1 and TRBJ2-2; TCRdb names TRBD1, which stays unverified in the absence of DNA. The CDR3 length is 13 residues. Germline V gene data show CDR1 as DFQATT and CDR2 as SNEGSKA (reference sequence). CDR3 residues: CSASGPRAGELFF.

The chain links TRBV5-1 to TRBJ2-7; checking the TCRdb D call of TRBD1 is not possible without DNA. Germline CDR1 is SGHRS and CDR2 is YFSETQ. This CDR3 contains 14 residues. This chain's CDR3 is CASSLEWGTDEQYF.

The chain is built from TRBV24-1 and TRBJ2-1; no DNA is available, so the TRBD2 call from TCRdb remains unchecked. Germline V gene data show CDR1 as KGHDR and CDR2 as SFDVKD. The CDR3 covers 16 residues. CDR3 sequence reads: CATSYGGSGSGNEQFF.

V and J are TRBV11-2 and TRBJ2-7; TCRdb names TRBD1, which stays unverified in the absence of DNA. CDR1 and CDR2 (germline): SGHAT, FQNNGV. The CDR3 runs 15 residues. The CDR3 loop is CASSLSPGQSYEQYF. Full variable domain (rest looked up from reference TRBV11-2 and TRBJ2-7): EAGVAQSPRYKIIEKRQSVAFWCNPISGHATLYWYQQILGQGPKLLIQFQNNGVVDDSQLPKDRFSAERLKGVDSTLKIQPAKLEDSAVYLCASSLSPGQSYEQYFGPGTRLTVT.

The CDR3 reads CASTGGGRASTDTQYF. V is TRBV5-1 and J is TRBJ2-3; the D gene TCRdb calls, TRBD2, cannot be checked with no DNA. The CDR3 is 16 amino acids. Germline CDR1 reads SGHRS; CDR2 reads YFSETQ.

The V call is TRBV7-6, the J call TRBJ2-2. The CDR3 covers 16 residues. Germline loops: CDR1 SGHVS, CDR2 FNYEAQ. The CDR3 reads CASSLGTRSNTGELFF.

The rearrangement links TRBV5-1 to TRBJ2-5; TCRdb outputs TRBD2, but without DNA this stays unchecked. This CDR3 has 15 amino acids. From germline, CDR1 is SGHRS and CDR2 YFSETQ. CDR3 region: CASSSSSRFQETQYF. The whole variable domain, filled in from reference TRBV5-1 and TRBJ2-5, reads KAGVTQTPRYLIKTRGQQVTLSCSPISGHRSVSWYQQTPGQGLQFLFEYFSETQRNKGNFPGRFSGRQFSNSRSEMNVSTLELGDSALYLCASSSSSRFQETQYFGPGTRLLVL.

The chain has TRBV5-1 and TRBJ2-1. This CDR3 is built from 15 residues. Per germline, CDR1 SGHRS and CDR2 YFSETQ. The CDR3 sequence is CASSLEQSRNNEQFF.

The CDR3 loop is CASSLVPLSSSYNEQFF. The chain employs TRBV5-6 and TRBJ2-1; the TRBD2 assignment by TCRdb is unverifiable without DNA. The CDR3 is made up of 17 amino acids. Germline-derived CDR1 and CDR2 are SGHDT and YYEEEE.

The chain has TRBV5-1 and TRBJ2-7; TCRdb calls TRBD2, which cannot be checked without DNA. This CDR3 spans 14 amino acids. CDR1 and CDR2 (germline): SGHRS, YFSETQ. CDR3: CASSSLGGTDKCDF.

The gene calls are TRBV20-1 and TRBJ2-5; without DNA, the TCRdb call of TRBD1 cannot be checked. CDR1 DFQATT and CDR2 SNEGSKA come from the germline V gene (reference sequence). The CDR3 length is 14 residues. The CDR3 reads CSARAARRVETQYF.

J is TRBJ1-5 and V is TRBV6-1; TCRdb reports TRBD1, a call that lacks DNA to check it against. Germline V gene lookup returns CDR1 MNHNS and CDR2 SASEGT. The CDR3 contains 15 residues. CDR3 amino acids: CASSDGTGSNQPQHF.

This chain uses TRBV5-6 with TRBJ2-7; the D call of TRBD2 rests on TCRdb alone, since no DNA is present to check it. Germline V gene data show CDR1 as SGHDT and CDR2 as YYEEEE. There are 15 residues in the CDR3. CDR3 protein: CASSLVLAGFYEQYF.

The rearrangement joins TRBV12-3 or TRBV12-4 to TRBJ2-1; TCRdb proposes TRBD2, but this gene call is untestable without DNA. This CDR3 is 13 amino acids long. The CDR3 protein is CASSLASGLEQFF.

The rearrangement uses TRBV20-1 and TRBJ1-2. Germline lookup yields CDR1 DFQATT and CDR2 SNEGSKA (reference sequence). The CDR3 runs 12 residues. The CDR3: CSATGSNYGYTF.

V gene TRBV7-9 combines with J gene TRBJ2-7; the TCRdb D gene call, TRBD2, has no DNA to confirm it. The germline gives CDR1 SEHNR, CDR2 FQNEAQ (reference sequence). The CDR3 contains 11 residues. CDR3: CASTPMREQYF.

The chain combines TRBV7-2 with TRBJ2-1; no DNA is available, so the TRBD2 call from TCRdb remains unchecked. Germline CDR1 and CDR2: SGHTA and FQGNSA. This CDR3 is 14 amino acids long. This chain's CDR3 is CASSLNRRVIEQFF.